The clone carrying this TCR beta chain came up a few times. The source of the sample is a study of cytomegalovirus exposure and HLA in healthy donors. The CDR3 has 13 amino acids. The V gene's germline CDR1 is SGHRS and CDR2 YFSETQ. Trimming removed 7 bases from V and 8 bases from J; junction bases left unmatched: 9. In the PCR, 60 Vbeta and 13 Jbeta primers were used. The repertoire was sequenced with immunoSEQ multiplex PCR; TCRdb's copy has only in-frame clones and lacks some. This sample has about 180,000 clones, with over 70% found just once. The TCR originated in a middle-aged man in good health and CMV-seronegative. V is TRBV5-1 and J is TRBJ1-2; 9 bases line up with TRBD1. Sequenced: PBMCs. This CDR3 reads CASGPGQGGGYTF. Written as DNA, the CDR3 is TGCGCCAGCGGTCCGGGACAGGGTGGGGGCTACACCTTC.